Listed below are T cell receptor beta chains from one sample, sequenced in a study of T cells expressing NK-cell markers. TCRdb reprocessed the 5' RACE reads; each CDR3 protein has one entry and no DNA is given. Recorded for this sample: 400,000 to 550,000 distinct CDR3 sequences. Material for sequencing was blood T cells: a sorted CD56 or NKG2C T cell subset, CD4+ or CD8+ T cells, or bulk PBMC T cells (not recorded which). These receptor sequences come from a woman aged 18 to 75 in good health. Both conserved end residues are part of each CDR3. Fields, in order: J gene, V gene, CDR3 protein.

J gene: TRBJ2-2; V gene: TRBV20-1; CDR3 protein: CSATRTGNTGELFF
J gene: TRBJ2-2; V gene: TRBV7-9; CDR3 protein: CASSASRELTGELFF
J gene: TRBJ1-5; V gene: TRBV10-3; CDR3 protein: CAIKNGGQPQHF
J gene: TRBJ1-2; V gene: TRBV19; CDR3 protein: CASTPTGLLGYTF
J gene: TRBJ2-3; V gene: TRBV20-1; CDR3 protein: CSALTVGVADTQYF
J gene: TRBJ1-1; V gene: TRBV5-1; CDR3 protein: CASSRATTNTEAFF
J gene: TRBJ2-7; V gene: TRBV5-6; CDR3 protein: CASSYTNRVYEQYF
J gene: TRBJ1-1; V gene: TRBV5-1; CDR3 protein: CASSLSGGNTEAFF
J gene: TRBJ2-2; V gene: TRBV27; CDR3 protein: CASSLAAGGRGLTGELFF
J gene: TRBJ2-1; V gene: TRBV4-1; CDR3 protein: CASSQGAVADYNEQFF
J gene: TRBJ2-1; V gene: TRBV6-1; CDR3 protein: CASGLAEYSSYNEQYF
J gene: TRBJ1-6; V gene: TRBV5-1; CDR3 protein: CASSPHQGQAGSPLHF
J gene: TRBJ2-2; V gene: TRBV12-3/TRBV12-4; CDR3 protein: CASSYDAYTGELFF
J gene: TRBJ2-1; V gene: TRBV10-1; CDR3 protein: CASSESGADEQFF
J gene: TRBJ2-3; V gene: TRBV20-1; CDR3 protein: CSALLADGMDTQYF
J gene: TRBJ2-7; V gene: TRBV29-1; CDR3 protein: CSVARDTSYEQYF
J gene: TRBJ2-5; V gene: TRBV29-1; CDR3 protein: CSVEGPLGGPQETQYF
J gene: TRBJ2-1; V gene: TRBV6-1; CDR3 protein: CASSDNGRTNNEQFF
J gene: TRBJ2-7; V gene: TRBV7-3; CDR3 protein: CASSLREGKEQYF
J gene: TRBJ2-2; V gene: TRBV9; CDR3 protein: CASSVVGGTNTGELFF
J gene: TRBJ2-1; V gene: TRBV27; CDR3 protein: CASSRTSGSIYEQFF
J gene: TRBJ2-5; V gene: TRBV29-1; CDR3 protein: CSVGQSQETQYF
J gene: TRBJ2-7; V gene: TRBV5-8; CDR3 protein: CASNPLVGPNEQYF
J gene: TRBJ2-1; V gene: TRBV10-3; CDR3 protein: CAISESTRSAEQFF
J gene: TRBJ2-3; V gene: TRBV5-6; CDR3 protein: CASSEMLASTDTQYF
J gene: TRBJ2-2; V gene: TRBV12-3/TRBV12-4; CDR3 protein: CASSFGGFGDTGELFF
J gene: TRBJ1-4; V gene: TRBV2; CDR3 protein: CALGPVEKLFF
J gene: TRBJ2-1; V gene: TRBV24-1; CDR3 protein: CATSGERGYNEQFF
J gene: TRBJ2-2; V gene: TRBV6-2/TRBV6-3; CDR3 protein: CASSFLGLAGVTGELFF
J gene: TRBJ1-1; V gene: TRBV9; CDR3 protein: CASSVGQGATEAFF
J gene: TRBJ2-3; V gene: TRBV7-3; CDR3 protein: CASSLSAGVSTDTQYF
J gene: TRBJ2-3; V gene: TRBV2; CDR3 protein: CASSGYTTTDTQYF
J gene: TRBJ2-5; V gene: TRBV7-9; CDR3 protein: CASSLADASFQETQYF
J gene: TRBJ2-3; V gene: TRBV7-3; CDR3 protein: CASSTGLHTDTQYF
J gene: TRBJ2-1; V gene: TRBV2; CDR3 protein: CASSESRQDYNEQFF
J gene: TRBJ2-4; V gene: TRBV20-1; CDR3 protein: CSAPKDGDQNIQYF
J gene: TRBJ2-5; V gene: TRBV25-1; CDR3 protein: CASSAGRAIQETPYF
J gene: TRBJ2-1; V gene: TRBV12-3/TRBV12-4; CDR3 protein: CASSLAGGPHEQFF
J gene: TRBJ1-5; V gene: TRBV20-1; CDR3 protein: CSAMASGNQPQHF
J gene: TRBJ2-7; V gene: TRBV10-3; CDR3 protein: CAIRGMGYEQYF
J gene: TRBJ1-5; V gene: TRBV28; CDR3 protein: CASRPGFFGNQPQHF
J gene: TRBJ2-6; V gene: TRBV29-1; CDR3 protein: CSVENSGANVLTF
J gene: TRBJ2-6; V gene: TRBV11-1; CDR3 protein: CASSSSRQAGANVLTF
J gene: TRBJ2-2; V gene: TRBV5-1; CDR3 protein: CASRRERGRPNTGELFF
J gene: TRBJ2-1; V gene: TRBV6-2/TRBV6-3; CDR3 protein: CASSYPMIEQFF
J gene: TRBJ2-6; V gene: TRBV6-5; CDR3 protein: CASRYRTVRSGANVLTF
J gene: TRBJ1-1; V gene: TRBV6-5; CDR3 protein: CASSYVAGGTEAFF
J gene: TRBJ2-7; V gene: TRBV29-1; CDR3 protein: CSVVQGGTSYEQYF
J gene: TRBJ1-1; V gene: TRBV28; CDR3 protein: CASGSEGVVAFF
J gene: TRBJ2-1; V gene: TRBV12-3/TRBV12-4; CDR3 protein: CASSSPGQLYDEQFF
J gene: TRBJ2-1; V gene: TRBV20-1; CDR3 protein: CSAIGNPDEQFF
J gene: TRBJ2-7; V gene: TRBV7-9; CDR3 protein: CASSLLGGDEQYF
J gene: TRBJ2-2; V gene: TRBV7-9; CDR3 protein: CASSLYWGQRATGELFF
J gene: TRBJ1-2; V gene: TRBV29-1; CDR3 protein: CSVDPGPQGDPHYGYTF